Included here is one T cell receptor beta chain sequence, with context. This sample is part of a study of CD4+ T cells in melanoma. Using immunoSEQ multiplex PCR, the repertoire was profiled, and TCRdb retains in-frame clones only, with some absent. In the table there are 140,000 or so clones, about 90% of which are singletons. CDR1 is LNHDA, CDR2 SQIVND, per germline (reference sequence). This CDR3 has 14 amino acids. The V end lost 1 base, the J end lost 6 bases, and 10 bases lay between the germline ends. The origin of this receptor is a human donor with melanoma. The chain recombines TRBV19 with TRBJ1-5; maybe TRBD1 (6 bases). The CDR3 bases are TGTGCCAGTAGTATAGTTGGGGGCACTCAGCCCCAGCATTTT. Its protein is CASSIVGGTQPQHF.